The clone carrying this T cell receptor (beta chain) was found many times. Germline CDR1 MNHNY, CDR2 SVGAGI (reference sequence). This CDR3 is 16 amino acids long. The germline V and J ends were trimmed by 6 bases and 7 bases, with 21 bases remaining between them. This library used approximately 0.4 ug RNA and molecular barcoded adaptors spanning alpha/delta and beta/gamma chains. MiXCR, run by TCRdb on the reads, gives a single entry per CDR3 protein. The sample yields about 30,000 distinct CDR3 sequences, about 18% seen once. These data belong to a study of read filtering for tumor transcriptome and immune sequencing.

V usage is TRBV6-6 and J usage is TRBJ1-4; tentative D call: TRBD1 (5 bases). The clonotype originates from a donor aged 40 or older with multiple myeloma. Sequencing was performed on a population of CD138-negative cells sorted from bone marrow. CDR3 residues: CASRLGSGVRGEKLFF. CDR3 bases: TGTGCCAGCAGACTGGGGTCGGGGGTACGTGGTGAAAAACTGTTTTTT.